The T cell receptor beta chain under discussion was sequenced for a study of blood T cell repertoires in COVID-19. Only in-frame clones appear in the TCRdb table, and some are missing; sequencing was by immunoSEQ multiplex PCR. The table lists under 300,000 clones, about nine tenths of them singletons, with less than 2% in the top ten. This CDR3 contains 14 residues. The V segment lost 2 bases and the J segment 5 bases; nucleotides outside the gene matches: 3. From germline, CDR1 is SEHNR and CDR2 FQNEAQ (reference sequence). This rearrangement joins TRBV7-9 to TRBJ2-5; 9 bases agree with TRBD1. Material for sequencing was PBMCs or T cells enriched from blood (not recorded which). The source of this sequence is a woman aged 40 to 50 who had recovered from COVID-19. The CDR3 DNA follows: TGTGCCAGCAGCTTAAGAGGACAGGGGGAGACCCAGTACTTC. This encodes CASSLRGQGETQYF.